Listed below are T cell receptor beta chains from one sample, sequenced in a study of regulatory T cells in long-lasting Graves disease. TCRdb re-analysed the multiplex PCR reads in MiXCR, keeping a single row per CDR3 protein. The table lists roughly 400,000 distinct CDR3 sequences, approximately 16% of them singletons. The sample also formed part of further work on T cells in Graves' hyperthyroidism and ophthalmopathy.

Here the sequenced sample was peripheral blood mononuclear cells (PBMCs), taken at new diagnosis, from a patient treated with antithyroid drugs. The receptors were gathered from a woman aged 40 to 50 with Graves disease. The conserved cysteine and the conserved F or W are not part of the CDR3 here. D genes are given only for firm matches. A clone size is listed for some rows: how often the clone was seen (once, few, many), or a class if it is expanded.

clone size: many; D gene: NA; V gene: TRBV15; J gene: TRBJ2-5; CDR3 protein: ATSRDLTQTQY
clone size: many; D gene: NA; V gene: TRBV30; J gene: TRBJ1-1; CDR3 protein: AWRGGGATMNTEAF
clone size: many; D gene: NA; V gene: TRBV11-2; J gene: TRBJ2-1; CDR3 protein: ASSSFGQGPGNEQF
clone size: many; D gene: NA; V gene: TRBV9; J gene: TRBJ2-5; CDR3 protein: ASSVADRGGQETQY
clone size: many; D gene: NA; V gene: TRBV2; J gene: TRBJ2-7; CDR3 protein: ASMLDLTGYEQY
clone size: NA; D gene: NA; V gene: TRBV20-1; J gene: TRBJ2-7; CDR3 protein: SARYQNYEQY
clone size: many; D gene: TRBD1; V gene: TRBV10-3; J gene: TRBJ2-7; CDR3 protein: AISDPGQKSHYEQY
clone size: many; D gene: TRBD2; V gene: TRBV6-1; J gene: TRBJ2-7; CDR3 protein: ASSDVRTSGSYEQY
clone size: many; D gene: NA; V gene: TRBV12-3/TRBV12-4; J gene: TRBJ2-3; CDR3 protein: ASSNGADTQY
clone size: many; D gene: NA; V gene: TRBV28; J gene: TRBJ1-6; CDR3 protein: ASSWPSRDSPLH
clone size: NA; D gene: NA; V gene: TRBV29-1; J gene: TRBJ2-3; CDR3 protein: SPSGGDGTDTQY
clone size: many; D gene: NA; V gene: TRBV12-3/TRBV12-4; J gene: TRBJ2-2; CDR3 protein: ASSLVAGELF
clone size: few; D gene: TRBD1; V gene: TRBV4-1; J gene: TRBJ1-2; CDR3 protein: ASSHIRDSFGYT
clone size: many; D gene: TRBD1; V gene: TRBV7-3; J gene: TRBJ1-5; CDR3 protein: ASSLTRGNSNQPQH
clone size: NA; D gene: NA; V gene: TRBV19; J gene: TRBJ1-5; CDR3 protein: ASSIRHHSNQPQH